Sequencing of this TCR beta chain was carried out in a study of blood T cell repertoires in COVID-19. This clone was recorded only once. Authors' data handling: Reference gene primer amplification yielded estimated nucleated cell counts. Clones were sequenced by immunoSEQ multiplex PCR, and TCRdb holds only the in-frame ones, with some missing. The DNA was the basis for D and trimming; V, J and clone size are from that table. This repertoire shows 300,000 to 450,000 clones, roughly nine tenths found once; its top ten account for around 1%. Allocation to cohorts depended on clinical history reported by the participants. CDR1 is MNHEY and CDR2 is SVGEGT in the germline V gene. The CDR3 covers 19 residues. V gave up 0 bases and J gave up 0 bases; unmatched junction bases: 7.

Sequencing used PBMCs or T cells enriched from blood (not recorded which). The chain carries TRBV6-2 or TRBV6-3 and TRBJ1-5; 11 bases align to TRBD1. The clonotype originates from a man between 18 and 35 years old who had recovered from COVID-19. The chain's CDR3 is CASSYSPGQGVVSNQPQHF. CDR3 sequence (DNA): TGTGCCAGCAGTTACTCACCGGGACAGGGGGTTGTTAGCAATCAGCCCCAGCATTTT.